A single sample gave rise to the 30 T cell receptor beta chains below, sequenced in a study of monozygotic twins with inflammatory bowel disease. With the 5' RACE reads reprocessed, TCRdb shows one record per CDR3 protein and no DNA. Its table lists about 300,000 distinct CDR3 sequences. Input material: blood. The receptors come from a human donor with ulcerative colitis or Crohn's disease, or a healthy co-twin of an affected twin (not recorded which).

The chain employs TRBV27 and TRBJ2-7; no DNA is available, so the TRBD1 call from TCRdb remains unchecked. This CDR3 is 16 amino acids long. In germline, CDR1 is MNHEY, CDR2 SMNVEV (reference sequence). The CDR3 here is CASSEEPDRGHNEQYF.

The CDR3 is CSVLGQGNTIYF. The J gene is TRBJ1-3, the V gene TRBV20-1; absent DNA, TCRdb's TRBD1 call cannot be checked. Germline CDR1 and CDR2: DFQATT and SNEGSKA (reference sequence). The CDR3 runs to 12 residues.

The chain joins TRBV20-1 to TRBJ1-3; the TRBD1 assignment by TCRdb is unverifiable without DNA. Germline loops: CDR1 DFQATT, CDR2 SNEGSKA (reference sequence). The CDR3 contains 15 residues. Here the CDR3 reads CSAMDRERSGNTIYF.

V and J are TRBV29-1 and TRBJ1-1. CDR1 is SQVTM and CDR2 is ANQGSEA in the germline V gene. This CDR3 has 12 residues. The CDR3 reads CSVEGVNTEAFF.

The CDR3 is CASSQDTSGQGTGELFF. The chain is built from TRBV4-3 and TRBJ2-2; TCRdb picks TRBD1, but there is no DNA to check that call. The CDR3 runs 17 residues. Germline CDR1 is LGHNA and CDR2 is YSLEER.

CDR3 protein: CASRDWKSSYNEQFF. The V and J genes are TRBV27 and TRBJ2-1; TCRdb proposes TRBD2, but this gene call is untestable without DNA. This CDR3 is built from 15 residues. Germline V gives CDR1 MNHEY, CDR2 SMNVEV (reference sequence).

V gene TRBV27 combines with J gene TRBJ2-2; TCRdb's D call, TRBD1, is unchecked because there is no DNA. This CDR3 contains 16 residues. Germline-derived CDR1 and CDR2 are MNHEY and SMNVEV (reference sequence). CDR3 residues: CASSLSQGRNVGELFF.

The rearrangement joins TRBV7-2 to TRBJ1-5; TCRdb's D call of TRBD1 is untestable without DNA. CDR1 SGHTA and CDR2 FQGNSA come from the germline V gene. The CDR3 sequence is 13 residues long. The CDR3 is CASSTGINQPQHF. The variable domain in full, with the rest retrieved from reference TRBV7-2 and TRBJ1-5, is GAGVSQSPSNKVTEKGKDVELRCDPISGHTALYWYRQSLGQGLEFLIYFQGNSAPDKSGLPSDRFSAERTGGSVSTLTIQRTQQEDSAVYLCASSTGINQPQHFGDGTRLSIL.

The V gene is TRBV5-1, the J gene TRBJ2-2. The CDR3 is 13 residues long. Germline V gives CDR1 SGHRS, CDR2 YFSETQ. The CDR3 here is CASSRANTGELFF. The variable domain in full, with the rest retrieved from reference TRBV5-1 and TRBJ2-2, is KAGVTQTPRYLIKTRGQQVTLSCSPISGHRSVSWYQQTPGQGLQFLFEYFSETQRNKGNFPGRFSGRQFSNSRSEMNVSTLELGDSALYLCASSRANTGELFFGEGSRLTVL.

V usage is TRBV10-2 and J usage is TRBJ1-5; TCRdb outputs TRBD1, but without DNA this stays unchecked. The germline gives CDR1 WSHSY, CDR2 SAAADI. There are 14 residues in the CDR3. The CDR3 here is CASSTGTENQPQHF.

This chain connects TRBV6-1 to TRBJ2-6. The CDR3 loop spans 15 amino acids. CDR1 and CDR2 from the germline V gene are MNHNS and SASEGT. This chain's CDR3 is CASSDLGSGANVLTF.

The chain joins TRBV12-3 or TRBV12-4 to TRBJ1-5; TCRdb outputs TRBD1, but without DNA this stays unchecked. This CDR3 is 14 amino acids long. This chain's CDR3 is CASSWGQAKGPQHF.

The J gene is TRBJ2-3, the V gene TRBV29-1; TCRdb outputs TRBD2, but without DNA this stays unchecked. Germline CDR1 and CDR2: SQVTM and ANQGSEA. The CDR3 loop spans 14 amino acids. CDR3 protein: CSVESGIETDTQYF.

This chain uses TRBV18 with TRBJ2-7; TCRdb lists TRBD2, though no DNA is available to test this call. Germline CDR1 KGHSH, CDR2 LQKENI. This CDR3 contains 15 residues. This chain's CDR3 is CASSPAGTSGYEQYF.

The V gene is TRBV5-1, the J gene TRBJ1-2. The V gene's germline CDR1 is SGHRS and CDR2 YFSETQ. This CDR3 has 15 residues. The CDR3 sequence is CASSLEQSRNYGYTF.

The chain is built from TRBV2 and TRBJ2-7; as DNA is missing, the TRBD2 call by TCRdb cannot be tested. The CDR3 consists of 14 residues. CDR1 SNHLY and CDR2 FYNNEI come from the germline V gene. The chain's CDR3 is CASSGRGGIYEQYF.

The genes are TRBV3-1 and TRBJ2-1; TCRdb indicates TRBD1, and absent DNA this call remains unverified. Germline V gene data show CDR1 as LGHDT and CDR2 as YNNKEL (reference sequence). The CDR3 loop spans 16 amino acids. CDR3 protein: CASSLRTGTSWNEQFF.

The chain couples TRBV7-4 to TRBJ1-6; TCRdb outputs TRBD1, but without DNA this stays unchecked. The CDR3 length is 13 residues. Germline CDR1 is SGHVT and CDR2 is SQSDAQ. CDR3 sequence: CASSSRGRIPLHF. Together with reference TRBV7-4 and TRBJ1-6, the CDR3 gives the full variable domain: GAGVSQSPRYKVAKRGRDVALRCDSISGHVTLYWYRQTLGQGSEVLTYSQSDAQRDKSGRPSGRFSAERPERSVSTLKIQRTEQGDSAVYLCASSSRGRIPLHFGNGTRLTVT.

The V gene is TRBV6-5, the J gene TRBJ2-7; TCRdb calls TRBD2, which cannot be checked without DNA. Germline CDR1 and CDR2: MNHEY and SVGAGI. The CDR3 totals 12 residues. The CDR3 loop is CASTGLAYEQYF.

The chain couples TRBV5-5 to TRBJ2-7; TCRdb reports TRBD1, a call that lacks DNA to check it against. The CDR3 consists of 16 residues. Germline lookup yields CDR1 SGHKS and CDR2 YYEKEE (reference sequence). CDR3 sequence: CASSVATGGFGTVQYF.

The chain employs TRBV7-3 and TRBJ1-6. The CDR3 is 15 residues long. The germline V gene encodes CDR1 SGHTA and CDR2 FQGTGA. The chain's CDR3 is CASSLSPAINSPLHF. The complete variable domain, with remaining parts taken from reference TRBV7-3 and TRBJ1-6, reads GAGVSQTPSNKVTEKGKYVELRCDPISGHTALYWYRQSLGQGPEFLIYFQGTGAADDSGLPNDRFFAVRPEGSVSTLKIQRTERGDSAVYLCASSLSPAINSPLHFGNGTRLTVT.

The CDR3 region is CASSYGTEPNYGYTF. The genes are TRBV7-9 and TRBJ1-2; TCRdb's assignment of TRBD1 cannot be checked, as there is no DNA. The germline gives CDR1 SEHNR, CDR2 FQNEAQ (reference sequence). The CDR3 has 15 amino acids.

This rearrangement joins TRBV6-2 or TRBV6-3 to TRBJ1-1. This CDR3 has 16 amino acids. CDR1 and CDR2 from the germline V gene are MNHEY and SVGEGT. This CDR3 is CASSPARGVGDTEAFF.

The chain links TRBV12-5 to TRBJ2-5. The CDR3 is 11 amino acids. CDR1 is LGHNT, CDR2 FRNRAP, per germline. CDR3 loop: CASGFGETQYF.

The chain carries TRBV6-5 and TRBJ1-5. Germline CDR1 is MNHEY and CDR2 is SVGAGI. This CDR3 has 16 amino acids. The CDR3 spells CASSLFEAANGQPQHF.

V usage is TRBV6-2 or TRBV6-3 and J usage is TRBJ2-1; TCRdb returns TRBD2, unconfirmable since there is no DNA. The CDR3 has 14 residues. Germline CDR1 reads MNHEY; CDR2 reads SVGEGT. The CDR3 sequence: CASSWGLLYNEQFF.

The CDR3 spells CASKNARGNEQFF. The V call is TRBV25-1, the J call TRBJ2-1. CDR3 length equals 13 residues. CDR1 MGHDK and CDR2 SYGVNS come from the germline V gene.

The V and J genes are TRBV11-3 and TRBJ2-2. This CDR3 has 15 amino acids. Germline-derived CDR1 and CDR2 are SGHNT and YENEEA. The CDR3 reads CASSSPGQNTGELFF.

The CDR3: CASSSGPITYEQYF. The chain links TRBV11-2 to TRBJ2-7; the D call of TRBD1 rests on TCRdb alone, since no DNA is present to check it. The germline CDR1 and CDR2 sequences are SGHAT and FQNNGV. This CDR3 has 14 residues. Supplemented by reference TRBV11-2 and TRBJ2-7, the full variable domain reads EAGVAQSPRYKIIEKRQSVAFWCNPISGHATLYWYQQILGQGPKLLIQFQNNGVVDDSQLPKDRFSAERLKGVDSTLKIQPAKLEDSAVYLCASSSGPITYEQYFGPGTRLTVT.

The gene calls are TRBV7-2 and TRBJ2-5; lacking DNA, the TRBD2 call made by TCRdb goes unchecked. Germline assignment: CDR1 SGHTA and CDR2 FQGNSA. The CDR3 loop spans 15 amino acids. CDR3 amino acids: CASSPGEALRQTQYF.